This T cell receptor beta chain comes out of a study of control samples from healthy donors and cancer patients. Profiling relied on immunoSEQ multiplex PCR, and the TCRdb table lists in-frame clones only, not all of them. The sample lists roughly 64,000 clones, around nine tenths occurring once. The CDR3 spans 16 residues. V dropped 2 bases and J dropped 0 bases, with 11 bases sitting between them. From germline, CDR1 is MDHEN and CDR2 SYDVKM. The sequence was obtained from a woman aged 50 to 60 with colorectal cancer. The chain joins TRBV28 to TRBJ1-5; D call uncertain. Sample: PBMCs. In nucleotides, the CDR3 is TGTGCCAGCAGTTTAAAGTCTTTTTATAGCAATCAGCCCCAGCATTTT. It specifies CASSLKSFYSNQPQHF.